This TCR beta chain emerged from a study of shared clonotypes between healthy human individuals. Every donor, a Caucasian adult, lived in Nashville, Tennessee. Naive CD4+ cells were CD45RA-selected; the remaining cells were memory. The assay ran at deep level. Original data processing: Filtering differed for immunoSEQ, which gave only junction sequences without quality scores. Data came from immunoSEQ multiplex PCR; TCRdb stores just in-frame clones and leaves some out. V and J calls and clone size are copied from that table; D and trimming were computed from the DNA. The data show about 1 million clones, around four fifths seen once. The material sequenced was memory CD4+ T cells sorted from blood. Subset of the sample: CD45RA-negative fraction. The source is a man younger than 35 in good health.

The CDR3 coding sequence is TGTGCCAGCACCACTCAGACAGAGAATTCACCCCTCCACTTT. This encodes CASTTQTENSPLHF. The genes are TRBV5-4 and TRBJ1-6; the D gene is possibly TRBD1 (5 bases). Between the trimmed V and J ends, which lost 6 bases and 7 bases, there was a span of 14 bases. The CDR3 has 14 amino acids. Germline loops: CDR1 SGHNT, CDR2 YYREEE (reference sequence).